These T cell receptor beta chains were read from a single sample in a study of blood T cell repertoires in COVID-19. Using immunoSEQ multiplex PCR, the repertoire was profiled, and TCRdb retains in-frame clones only, with some absent. The sample yields roughly 87,000 clones, around 88% seen once. The sample comprised peripheral blood. The receptors were gathered from a man aged 50-59 years with active COVID-19. CDR3s leave out the opening cysteine and the closing phenylalanine or tryptophan.

j_call | v_call | cdr3_aa
TRBJ2-5 | TRBV7-2 | ASSFPGGIQETQY
TRBJ2-3 | TRBV28 | ASSSRLAGGLKDTQY
TRBJ2-7 | TRBV28 | ASSPARTGSEYEQY
TRBJ1-3 | TRBV5-5 | ASSYRRPQGNTIY
TRBJ1-5 | TRBV9 | ASSPDRALRQPQH
TRBJ2-2 | TRBV4-3 | ASSQAGGRGTGELF
TRBJ2-1 | TRBV29-1 | SVEGASSGYNEQF
TRBJ2-1 | TRBV6-2/TRBV6-3 | ASSRGQREYNEQF
TRBJ2-7 | TRBV5-6 | ASRDRGSYEQY
TRBJ2-3 | TRBV28 | ASSYTAGDTQY
TRBJ1-5 | TRBV10-3 | AIADRDNQPQH
TRBJ2-3 | TRBV28 | ASSFQTSGGNTFRTQY
TRBJ1-1 | TRBV5-4 | ASSFIPLMNTEAF
TRBJ1-5 | TRBV29-1 | SVVTGGGAQPQH
TRBJ2-7 | TRBV10-3 | AISEGRDRGDLAGEQY
TRBJ2-5 | TRBV7-3 | ASSRSSGGGETQY
TRBJ1-2 | TRBV2 | ASSGEAVEYGYT